The 3 T cell receptor beta chains in this list originate from one sample, sequenced in a study of T cells in Graves' hyperthyroidism and ophthalmopathy. Amplification of TCR beta CDR3 regions was performed using RNA transcripts as template. The HTBI primer set served for first-round RT-PCR of the TCR CDR3. TCRdb re-called the multiplex PCR reads with MiXCR, one entry per CDR3 protein. The sample has more than 300,000 distinct CDR3 sequences, more than 14% seen once; the top ten hold around a fifth. The sequencing input was blood. These receptors originate from a woman younger than 45 with Graves' ophthalmopathy.

In DNA, the CDR3 is TGCAGTGCTAGGGAGGACCAGGACAGTCCCCACACCTTC. As protein: CSAREDQDSPHTF. The chain carries TRBV20-1 and TRBJ1-2; D possibly corresponds to TRBD1 (6 bases). The CDR3 length is 13 residues. Trimming removed 3 bases at V and 12 bases at J, with 20 bases between. Germline V gene lookup returns CDR1 DFQATT and CDR2 SNEGSKA (reference sequence).

As concerns this clonotype: At one boundary the junction diverges from the germline segment, which might be a read error. The V gene is TRBV6-1, the J gene TRBJ2-7, with TRBD2 matching over 11 bases. Germline V gene sequence: CDR1 MNHNS, CDR2 SASEGT. This CDR3 comprises 14 residues. CDR3 DNA sequence: TGTGCCAGCAGTCCTAGCGGGGGGTCCTGCGAGCAGTACTTC. Translated, it gives CASSPSGGSCEQYF.

This clonotype was seen many times. This sequence joins TRBV7-2 and TRBJ1-6, with 9 bases fitting TRBD1. This CDR3 comprises 15 residues. Germline CDR1 SGHTA, CDR2 FQGNSA. The V segment lost 5 bases and the J segment 9 bases; nucleotides outside the gene matches: 8. The CDR3 DNA follows: TGTGCCAGCAGCGCAAGGGGGGACAGGGTTTCACCCCTCCACTTT. Translating it yields CASSARGDRVSPLHF. The whole variable domain, remainder taken from reference TRBV7-2 and TRBJ1-6, is GAGVSQSPSNKVTEKGKDVELRCDPISGHTALYWYRQSLGQGLEFLIYFQGNSAPDKSGLPSDRFSAERTGGSVSTLTIQRTQQEDSAVYLCASSARGDRVSPLHFGNGTRLTVT.